The 25 T cell receptor beta chains below were found in one sample sequenced in a study of blood T cell repertoires in COVID-19. Assay: immunoSEQ multiplex PCR; the TCRdb copy retains only in-frame clones and omits some. Found here are about 150,000 clones, around 80% of them singletons; the top ten hold roughly 5.6%. Sample: PBMCs or T cells enriched from blood (not recorded which). The receptor set was obtained from a woman in her forties or fifties who had recovered from COVID-19.

V gene TRBV4-1 combines with J gene TRBJ2-3, with 9 bases matching TRBD2. The ends lost 4 bases at V and 0 bases at J; junction bases unmatched: 5. The CDR3 is made up of 16 amino acids. From germline, CDR1 is MGHRA and CDR2 YSYEKL. For the CDR3, the DNA is TGCGCCAGCAGCCCTGGGACTAGCCTTAGCACAGATACGCAGTATTTT. Translated, it gives CASSPGTSLSTDTQYF.

The chain combines TRBV2 with TRBJ2-2; possible D gene TRBD2, 6 bases. Germline assignment: CDR1 SNHLY and CDR2 FYNNEI. The germline V and J ends were trimmed by 7 bases and 6 bases, with 21 bases remaining between them. The CDR3 extends over 16 amino acids. CDR3 bases: TGTGCCAGCAACCGGGACTCCCTAGAAATCCCCGGGGAGCTGTTTTTT. This encodes CASNRDSLEIPGELFF.

CDR3 sequence reads: CASSAGQPNSGNTIYF. The DNA for the CDR3 is TGTGCCAGCAGCGCGGGGCAGCCAAACTCTGGAAACACCATATATTTT. The chain carries TRBV5-4 and TRBJ1-3, with D tentatively TRBD1 (5 bases). Germline CDR1 and CDR2: SGHNT and YYREEE (reference sequence). The germline V and J ends were trimmed by 4 bases and 0 bases, with 14 bases remaining between them. CDR3 length equals 16 residues. Using reference TRBV5-4 and TRBJ1-3 for the parts outside the CDR3, the full variable domain is ETGVTQSPTHLIKTRGQQVTLRCSSQSGHNTVSWYQQALGQGPQFIFQYYREEENGRGNFPPRFSGLQFPNYSSELNVNALELDDSALYLCASSAGQPNSGNTIYFGEGSWLTVV.

The table lists this clone with a count of one. The V and J genes are TRBV7-2 and TRBJ1-6, with D possibly TRBD1 on 5 matching bases. V was pared by 5 bases and J by 8 bases, with 10 bases between. The CDR3 spans 13 residues. The germline CDR1 and CDR2 sequences are SGHTA and FQGNSA. The CDR3, as DNA: TGTGCCAGCAGCCAGGGAAGGGATTCACCCCTCCACTTT. Its protein is CASSQGRDSPLHF.

The V call is TRBV14, the J call TRBJ1-2; D remains unclear. Germline CDR1 is SGHDN and CDR2 is FVKESK. The CDR3 is 13 residues long. V shed 1 base and J shed 4 bases, with 7 bases lying between them. CDR3 region: CASSQGTAYGYTF. The CDR3 DNA reads TGTGCCAGCAGCCAAGGGACTGCCTATGGCTACACCTTC. Full variable domain (outside the CDR3, taken from reference TRBV14 and TRBJ1-2): EAGVTQFPSHSVIEKGQTVTLRCDPISGHDNLYWYRRVMGKEIKFLLHFVKESKQDESGMPNNRFLAERTGGTYSTLKVQPAELEDSGVYFCASSQGTAYGYTFGSGTRLTVV.

This rearrangement joins TRBV19 to TRBJ2-2, with 7 bases identical to TRBD1. CDR3 size: 16 residues. Trimming cost V 1 base and J 5 bases; bases outside gene matches: 7. In germline, CDR1 is LNHDA, CDR2 SQIVND (reference sequence). This chain's CDR3 is CASSIGWTGSTGELFF. CDR3 nucleotides: TGTGCCAGTAGTATAGGGTGGACAGGATCAACCGGGGAGCTGTTTTTT.

This rearrangement joins TRBV10-1 to TRBJ2-4; D might be TRBD1 (6 bases). V shed 5 bases and J shed 4 bases, with 18 bases lying between them. In germline, CDR1 is WNHNN, CDR2 SYGVQD (reference sequence). There are 16 residues in the CDR3. Here the CDR3 DNA reads TGCGCCAGCAGTTCTTGGACAGAGCTTACTAAAAACATTCAGTACTTC. Translating gives CASSSWTELTKNIQYF.

The chain employs TRBV11-1 and TRBJ2-7; TRBD1 aligns across 9 bases. Germline CDR1 is SGHAT and CDR2 is FQDESV (reference sequence). The V segment lost 5 bases and the J segment 4 bases; nucleotides outside the gene matches: 9. This CDR3 is 15 amino acids long. CDR3 protein: CASSPQTGGIYEQYF. CDR3 DNA sequence: TGTGCCAGCAGCCCCCAGACAGGGGGAATTTACGAGCAGTACTTC. Full variable domain (rest looked up from reference TRBV11-1 and TRBJ2-7): EAEVAQSPRYKITEKSQAVAFWCDPISGHATLYWYRQILGQGPELLVQFQDESVVDDSQLPKDRFSAERLKGVDSTLKIQPAELGDSAMYLCASSPQTGGIYEQYFGPGTRLTVT.

The chain carries TRBV24-1 and TRBJ1-5, with 7 bases that match TRBD1. This CDR3 comprises 15 residues. After removal of 6 bases from V and 7 bases from J, the junction contained 11 bases not matched to a gene. CDR1 and CDR2 (germline): KGHDR, SFDVKD. The CDR3 here is CATSLGQGVDQPQHF. DNA of the CDR3: TGTGCCACCAGTTTAGGTCAGGGGGTTGACCAGCCCCAGCATTTT.

The chain recombines TRBV18 with TRBJ1-4; D is perhaps TRBD1 (6 bases). V lost 1 base and J lost 3, with 9 bases in between. The CDR3 is 15 residues long. The V gene's germline CDR1 is KGHSH and CDR2 LQKENI. This CDR3 is CASSPREGANEKLFF. CDR3 in DNA: TGTGCCAGCTCACCACGGGAGGGGGCTAATGAAAAACTGTTTTTT.

The J gene is TRBJ1-6, the V gene TRBV5-1; 8 bases are shared with TRBD1. Germline V CDR1 and CDR2: SGHRS, YFSETQ. The J segment lost 3 bases and the V segment lost 0 bases, leaving 5 bases of the junction unmatched. The CDR3 length is 17 residues. The CDR3 sequence is CASSLGTGNHYNSPLHF. DNA of the CDR3: TGCGCCAGCAGCTTGGGGACAGGGAACCACTATAATTCACCCCTCCACTTT.

The V gene is TRBV21-1, the J gene TRBJ1-6; the DNA was not used to check the table's D call, TRBD1. TRBV21-1 is a pseudogene. This CDR3 region has 17 residues. In nucleotides, the CDR3 is TGTGCCAGCAGCAAAGATCGGACAGGGGGTTTGAATTCACCCCTCCACTTT. Protein: CASSKDRTGGLNSPLHF.

The chain couples TRBV5-5 to TRBJ2-7, with a possible D match to TRBD2 (6 bases). The germline V and J ends were trimmed by 4 bases and 2 bases, with 13 bases remaining between them. CDR3 length equals 14 residues. Germline CDR1 reads SGHKS; CDR2 reads YYEKEE (reference sequence). The CDR3 here is CASSPRGYTYEQYV. The CDR3 DNA sequence: TGTGCCAGCAGCCCCCGGGGGTACACCTACGAGCAGTACGTC.

The chain links TRBV10-2 to TRBJ1-6, with D possibly being TRBD1 (6 bases). Germline CDR1 WSHSY, CDR2 SAAADI. V was cut by 0 bases and J by 10 bases, with 7 bases left in between. The CDR3 covers 13 residues. CDR3: CASSESQGSPLHF. As DNA, the CDR3 is TGCGCCAGCAGTGAGTCTCAGGGGTCACCCCTCCACTTT.

The rearrangement links TRBV6-5 to TRBJ1-4; D call uncertain. The germline V gene encodes CDR1 MNHEY and CDR2 SVGAGI. This CDR3 comprises 16 residues. V lost 2 bases and J lost 2, with 12 bases in between. The CDR3 DNA reads as TGTGCCAGCAGTTACGGGCTGGGCCCCACTAATGAAAAACTGTTTTTT. It specifies CASSYGLGPTNEKLFF.

DNA of the CDR3: TGTGCCAGCAGCGCCGGGACACGGGGTTATATCGAGCAGTACTTC. Translating it yields CASSAGTRGYIEQYF. The rearrangement links TRBV9 to TRBJ2-7, with D possibly matching TRBD1 (6 bases). Trimming stripped 3 bases from V and 6 bases from J, with 19 bases between. The CDR3 contains 15 residues. CDR1 SGDLS and CDR2 YYNGEE come from the germline V gene.

This chain links TRBV19 with TRBJ1-2; 7 bases line up with TRBD1. The CDR3 contains 14 residues. V trimming: 4 bases; J trimming: 4 bases; junction bases outside the gene matches: 6. Per the germline V gene, CDR1 is LNHDA and CDR2 is SQIVND (reference sequence). CDR3 nucleotide sequence: TGTGCCAGTAGTAGACAGGGATCCAGCTATGGCTACACCTTC. Protein sequence: CASSRQGSSYGYTF. Drawing the rest from reference TRBV19 and TRBJ1-2, the complete variable domain is DGGITQSPKYLFRKEGQNVTLSCEQNLNHDAMYWYRQDPGQGLRLIYYSQIVNDFQKGDIAEGYSVSREKKESFPLTVTSAQKNPTAFYLCASSRQGSSYGYTFGSGTRLTVV.

This clone has just one count. The chain uses TRBV14 and TRBJ2-7, with TRBD1 matching over 12 bases. Germline CDR1 SGHDN, CDR2 FVKESK. Trimming took 1 base from V and 5 from J; bases not matched to a gene: 9. This CDR3 is 17 amino acids long. As DNA, the CDR3 is TGTGCCAGCAGCCAAGGTCTGGGGACAGGGGGCTTCGACGAGCAGTACGTC. Translation: CASSQGLGTGGFDEQYV.

V is TRBV5-8 and J is TRBJ2-7, with D tentatively TRBD1 (6 bases). Trimming shortened V by 4 bases and J by 7 bases, and 18 bases separated the two germline ends. Germline V gives CDR1 SGHTS, CDR2 YDEGEE. The CDR3 loop spans 14 amino acids. In nucleotides, the CDR3 is TGTGCCAGCAGCCCGTCTCAGGGGCTGGGTGAGCAGTACGTC. Encoded protein: CASSPSQGLGEQYV.

The V gene is TRBV3-1 (or the pseudogene TRBV3-2), the J gene TRBJ2-1, with D maybe TRBD2 (5 bases). CDR3 size: 17 residues. CDR1 is LGHDT and CDR2 is YNNKEL in the germline V gene (reference sequence). V dropped 0 bases and J dropped 4 bases, with 16 bases sitting between them. The CDR3 DNA follows: TGTGCCAGCAGCCAAGACGGACTGGCTAGCAGGTACAATGAGCAGTTCTTC. As protein: CASSQDGLASRYNEQFF.

The chain carries TRBV5-8 and TRBJ2-5, with 9 bases lining up with TRBD1. This CDR3 comprises 16 residues. Germline-derived CDR1 and CDR2 are SGHTS and YDEGEE. The V gene end was trimmed by 4 bases and the J gene end by 4 bases; junction bases not matched to a gene: 11. CDR3 amino acids: CASSMGGTGLGETQYF. CDR3 nucleotide sequence: TGTGCCAGCAGCATGGGGGGGACAGGGCTGGGAGAGACCCAGTACTTC.

V is TRBV7-6 and J is TRBJ2-3; 9 bases agree with TRBD2. The germline V gene has CDR1 SGHVS and CDR2 FNYEAQ. V was clipped by 1 base and J by 1 base; unmatched bases: 6. CDR3 size: 17 residues. The CDR3 sequence: CASSLDSRTSGTDTQYF. CDR3 DNA sequence: TGTGCCAGCAGCTTAGATAGTAGGACTAGCGGCACAGATACGCAGTATTTT.

The chain employs TRBV19 and TRBJ1-5; no definite D call. Looked up from germline, CDR1 is LNHDA and CDR2 is SQIVND (reference sequence). The CDR3 runs 13 residues. With 7 bases removed from V and 5 bases from J, the gap between germline ends came to 12 bases. CDR3 bases: TGTGCCAGTATTCGGGGTCCCGATCAGCCCCAGCATTTT. Its translation: CASIRGPDQPQHF.

The rearrangement uses TRBV7-3 and TRBJ2-2; 7 bases are a match to TRBD1. With V trimmed by 8 bases and J by 0 bases, 6 bases remained unmatched. The CDR3 loop spans 15 amino acids. Germline V lookup: CDR1 SGHTA, CDR2 FQGTGA. The chain's CDR3 is CASRPGQTNTGELFF. CDR3 DNA sequence: TGTGCCAGCCGACCGGGACAGACGAACACCGGGGAGCTGTTTTTT.

The V gene is TRBV28, the J gene TRBJ1-5, with TRBD1 identical over 11 bases. Trimming cost V 7 bases and J 7 bases; bases outside gene matches: 6. CDR1 is MDHEN and CDR2 is SYDVKM in the germline V gene. The length of the CDR3 is 14 residues. CDR3 sequence reads: CASTPDRGQQPQHF. CDR3 bases: TGTGCCAGCACCCCGGACAGGGGGCAACAGCCCCAGCATTTT.